The 6 T cell receptor beta chains below all came from one sample that was sequenced in a study of control samples from healthy donors and cancer patients. Produced via immunoSEQ multiplex PCR; TCRdb's table is partial and in-frame only. The repertoire includes about 80,000 clones, roughly 91% of them detected once, and approximately 6% sits in the top ten. Sequenced input: blood. The receptors were gathered from a man aged 50 or older in good health.

This chain links TRBV13 with TRBJ1-1, with 8 bases identical to TRBD1. Germline assignment: CDR1 PRHDT and CDR2 FYEKMQ (reference sequence). The V and J ends lost 5 bases and 2 bases, in that order; junction bases with no gene match: 10. CDR3 length: 16 residues. CDR3: CASSPTLGQGNTEAFF. CDR3 coding DNA: TGTGCCAGCAGCCCTACTCTAGGACAGGGTAACACTGAAGCTTTCTTT.

This clone was detected only a few times. This sequence joins TRBV30 and TRBJ2-7; D not resolved. The CDR3 extends over 11 amino acids. Germline-derived CDR1 and CDR2 are GTSNPN and SVGIG (reference sequence). Trimming took off 5 bases at V and 3 bases at J, with 8 bases between the two ends. The CDR3, as DNA: TGTGCCTGGGGACGTGGCTACGAGCAGTACTTC. This encodes CAWGRGYEQYF. Complete variable domain (other parts from reference TRBV30 and TRBJ2-7): SQTIHQWPATLVQPVGSPLSLECTVEGTSNPNLYWYRQAAGRGLQLLFYSVGIGQISSEVPQNLSASRPQDRQFILSSKKLLLSDSGFYLCAWGRGYEQYFGPGTRLTVT.

The gene calls are TRBV15 and TRBJ2-2; tentatively, D is TRBD2 (6 bases). V lost 3 bases, J lost 1 base, and 6 bases lay in between. Looked up from germline, CDR1 is LNHNV and CDR2 is YYDKDF (reference sequence). This CDR3 spans 14 amino acids. The CDR3 protein is CATSRGGNTGELFF. The CDR3 coding sequence is TGTGCCACCAGCAGGGGGGGGAACACCGGGGAGCTGTTTTTT.

The genes are TRBV14 and TRBJ2-1; D may be TRBD2 (6 bases). This CDR3 spans 18 amino acids. From germline, CDR1 is SGHDN and CDR2 FVKESK. Deletions cut 2 bases from V and 0 bases from J, with 17 bases between. The CDR3 loop is CASSQRDLVADSYNEQFF. For the CDR3, the DNA is TGTGCCAGCAGCCAAAGGGATCTGGTAGCGGACTCCTACAATGAGCAGTTCTTC.

The V gene is TRBV11-3, the J gene TRBJ2-7; 7 bases align to TRBD1. CDR1 is SGHNT, CDR2 YENEEA, per germline. V lost 5 bases, J lost 2 bases, and 6 bases stayed unmatched. The CDR3 runs to 14 residues. CDR3 sequence (DNA): TGTGCCAGCAGCCGTTCTCAGGGGGCCTACGAGCAGTACTTC. Translating it yields CASSRSQGAYEQYF.

V gene TRBV24-1 combines with J gene TRBJ1-5; 9 nucleotides align to TRBD1. The CDR3 spans 15 residues. Germline V gives CDR1 KGHDR, CDR2 SFDVKD. V shed 3 bases and J 4 bases; nucleotides not matched to a gene: 3. The CDR3: CATSDSGTGNQPQHF. Written as DNA, the CDR3 is TGTGCCACCAGTGATAGCGGGACAGGGAATCAGCCCCAGCATTTT.